This T cell receptor (beta chain) was sequenced during a study of cytomegalovirus exposure and HLA in healthy donors. Primers for the PCR totalled 60 Vbeta and 13 Jbeta. The method was immunoSEQ multiplex PCR; TCRdb's version includes in-frame clones alone and lacks a portion of them. The profile shows roughly 45,000 clones, 60% to 70% of them singletons. With regard to this clone: Its antigen is still unknown.

The CDR3 sequence is 14 residues long. Germline values: CDR1 SGHAT, CDR2 FQNNGV. V was shortened by 2 bases and J by 7 bases, with 15 bases between the two germline ends. Findings of the study overall: Reportedly, a later analysis found an Asian-associated ancestry cluster had fewer N-insertions than the roughly 630-donor mean. In an earlier analysis, productive rearrangement rates for most beta V segments clustered near 87% or 30%. In vitro, a few CMV-associated chains proved specific for CMV antigens.

Donors in the study were healthy people who gave bone marrow. V and J are TRBV11-2 and TRBJ2-7, with a possible D match to TRBD2 (5 bases). The sequenced material came from PBMCs. This clonotype was sampled from a man between 60 and 70 years old in good health and CMV-seropositive. CDR3 protein: CASSLSWGAAEQYF. The CDR3 DNA is TGTGCCAGCAGCTTATCATGGGGAGCTGCTGAGCAGTACTTC.